One sample yielded the 18 T cell receptor beta chains listed below, sequenced in a study of blood T cell repertoires in COVID-19. Some clones are missing from TCRdb's copy, which holds only in-frame ones; the method was immunoSEQ multiplex PCR. In the table there are about 350,000 clones, 75% to 90% of which are singletons. Sequenced material: peripheral blood. The receptor source for this set is a woman aged 55 to 70 with COVID-19, enrolled during active disease.

V gene TRBV7-2 combines with J gene TRBJ2-7, with TRBD2 as a possible D gene (7 bases). CDR1 is SGHTA and CDR2 is FQGNSA in the germline V gene. The CDR3 runs 17 residues. V gave up 1 base and J gave up 6 bases, with 22 bases separating them. DNA of the CDR3: TGTGCCAGCAGCTTAGTTTCGAGGGGGGGCTCCTTCGGCGAGCAGTACTTC. It encodes CASSLVSRGGSFGEQYF.

The chain recombines TRBV25-1 with TRBJ1-2; the D is unclear. Per germline, CDR1 MGHDK and CDR2 SYGVNS. The CDR3 totals 11 residues. Trimming pared 3 bases from V and 8 bases from J, leaving 7 bases between. Written as DNA, the CDR3 is TGTGCCAGCAGTGATCTCGTGGGCTACACCTTC. It encodes CASSDLVGYTF.

The V gene is TRBV4-1, the J gene TRBJ2-3; 7 bases agree with TRBD1. Germline V gene sequence: CDR1 MGHRA, CDR2 YSYEKL. Trimming at V came to 4 bases and at J to 0 bases, leaving 7 bases not matched to a gene. There are 16 residues in the CDR3. CDR3 residues: CASSLGTAPSTDTQYF. The CDR3 DNA follows: TGCGCCAGCAGCCTAGGGACAGCCCCTAGCACAGATACGCAGTATTTT.

The V gene is TRBV4-2, the J gene TRBJ1-6, with D possibly matching TRBD1 (6 bases). Germline loops: CDR1 LGHNA, CDR2 YNFKEQ. V was trimmed by 4 bases and J by 7 bases, leaving 20 bases between them. The CDR3 covers 17 residues. CDR3 nucleotide sequence: TGTGCCAGCAGCCGGGGGCTGGGGGAATCTCGGAATTCACCCCTCCACTTT. This sequence encodes CASSRGLGESRNSPLHF.

The V gene is TRBV2, the J gene TRBJ2-7, with D perhaps matching TRBD2 (5 bases). The V gene lost 10 bases and the J gene lost 1 base, with 17 bases spanning the gap. Germline assignment: CDR1 SNHLY and CDR2 FYNNEI. There are 14 residues in the CDR3. The CDR3 region is CATDQEALSYEQYF. DNA of the CDR3: TGTGCCACCGACCAGGAGGCCCTTTCCTACGAGCAGTACTTC.

The chain links TRBV4-1 to TRBJ2-3; D ambiguous. This CDR3 is 12 amino acids long. Germline V gene sequence: CDR1 MGHRA, CDR2 YSYEKL. Deletions cut 5 bases from V and 2 bases from J, with 5 bases between. This CDR3 reads CASSYFTDTQYF. In nucleotides, the CDR3 is TGCGCCAGCAGCTACTTCACAGATACGCAGTATTTT.

The CDR3 spells CASSLDLSSQNTGELFF. CDR3 coding DNA: TGTGCCAGCAGCTTGGATTTGTCTAGCCAGAACACCGGGGAGCTGTTTTTT. The genes are TRBV5-4 and TRBJ2-2; D perhaps matches TRBD2 (5 bases). CDR3 size: 17 residues. CDR1 SGHNT and CDR2 YYREEE come from the germline V gene (reference sequence). Trimming removed 0 bases at V and 1 base at J, with 13 bases between.

This clone was counted once. The chain couples TRBV19 to TRBJ1-5, with no clear D. The CDR3 spans 12 residues. Trimming removed 3 bases from V and 4 bases from J, with 4 bases in between. Per germline, CDR1 LNHDA and CDR2 SQIVND (reference sequence). The DNA of the CDR3 is TGTGCCAGTAGTATCGGGAATCAGCCCCAGCATTTT. It yields the protein CASSIGNQPQHF.

The rearrangement links TRBV15 to TRBJ1-4; D unresolved. Trimming took 0 bases from V and 4 from J, leaving 15 bases between them. The CDR3 loop spans 17 amino acids. Germline loops: CDR1 LNHNV, CDR2 YYDKDF (reference sequence). The CDR3 is CATSRDRRGVYNEKLFF. The CDR3 DNA reads as TGTGCCACCAGCAGAGATAGGAGAGGCGTTTATAATGAAAAACTGTTTTTT.

The V call is TRBV5-1, the J call TRBJ2-1; 8 bases fit TRBD2. V lost 4 bases to trimming and J lost 5 bases; unmatched junction nucleotides: 8. CDR1 is SGHRS, CDR2 YFSETQ, per germline. The CDR3 extends over 15 amino acids. CDR3 in DNA: TGCGCCAGCAGCGTTGTAGCGGGGAGCCACAATGAGCAGTTCTTC. The encoded protein is CASSVVAGSHNEQFF.

J is TRBJ1-2 and V is TRBV9, with D hard to call. Germline CDR1 is SGDLS and CDR2 is YYNGEE. This CDR3 spans 15 amino acids. Deletions cut 0 bases from V and 8 bases from J, with 17 bases between. CDR3 in amino acids: CASSVGLIGERGYTF. The CDR3, as DNA: TGTGCCAGCAGCGTAGGGTTAATAGGCGAGCGGGGCTACACCTTC.

This sequence joins TRBV6-5 and TRBJ2-5; 9 bases match TRBD2. V lost 8 bases to trimming and J lost 1 base; unmatched junction nucleotides: 2. Per germline, CDR1 MNHEY and CDR2 SVGAGI. The CDR3 extends over 13 amino acids. CDR3 sequence (DNA): TGTGCCAGCTCGACTAGCGGCCAAGAGACCCAGTACTTC. Protein: CASSTSGQETQYF.

The chain has TRBV11-3 and TRBJ1-4; D is undetermined. The CDR3 has 12 residues. V was shortened by 6 bases and J by 8 bases, with 10 bases between the two germline ends. The V gene's germline CDR1 is SGHNT and CDR2 YENEEA. The CDR3 sequence is CASSLTEEKLFF. DNA for the CDR3: TGTGCCAGCAGTTTAACAGAAGAAAAACTGTTTTTT.

J is TRBJ2-3 and V is TRBV7-2; D might be TRBD2 (6 bases). The CDR3 contains 12 residues. The germline V and J ends were trimmed by 8 bases and 2 bases, with 8 bases remaining between them. Germline V gene data show CDR1 as SGHTA and CDR2 as FQGNSA. This chain's CDR3 is CASGLTTDTQYF. The DNA for the CDR3 is TGTGCCAGCGGACTAACCACAGATACGCAGTATTTT.

The V and J genes are TRBV24-1 and TRBJ2-3, with 9 bases fitting TRBD1. After removal of 5 bases from V and 4 bases from J, the junction contained 9 bases not matched to a gene. This CDR3 is 16 amino acids long. Per the germline V gene, CDR1 is KGHDR and CDR2 is SFDVKD. CDR3 protein: CATSALGTGLSDTQYF. The CDR3 region has the DNA TGTGCCACCAGTGCTCTCGGGACAGGGCTATCAGATACGCAGTATTTT.

This clone has only a few counts. The V call is TRBV5-1, the J call TRBJ2-7; 11 bases are shared with TRBD1. CDR1 is SGHRS, CDR2 YFSETQ, per germline. The junction had 6 bases not matched to a gene; V was cut back by 2 bases and J by 2 bases. This CDR3 spans 16 amino acids. The CDR3 bases are TGCGCCAGCAGCTTCAATCCGGGACAGGGGGCCTACGAGCAGTACTTC. Translated: CASSFNPGQGAYEQYF.

V gene TRBV7-2 combines with J gene TRBJ1-2; D ambiguous. The CDR3 consists of 14 residues. Trimming pared 1 base from V and 4 bases from J, leaving 10 bases between. Germline V lookup: CDR1 SGHTA, CDR2 FQGNSA. CDR3 DNA sequence: TGTGCCAGCAGCTTAGTAATGTCTATCTATGGCTACACCTTC. It specifies CASSLVMSIYGYTF.

This rearrangement joins TRBV10-1 to TRBJ2-1; TRBD2 is a possible D gene (6 bases). The V end was cut by 3 bases, the J end by 1 base, with 10 bases between. Germline CDR1 is WNHNN and CDR2 is SYGVQD (reference sequence). This CDR3 comprises 15 residues. The CDR3 coding sequence is TGCGCCAGCAGTGACCCAGGAGGGTCCTACAATGAGCAGTTCTTC. Translation gives CASSDPGGSYNEQFF.